In its sample, the clone carrying this T cell receptor (beta chain) was seen once. What it binds is unknown. The entry originates in a study of CD8 T cells in Susac syndrome. Findings and limits, study-wide: When the CD4+ T cell repertoires of patients with Susac syndrome were examined, they did not show any clonal expansion.

Random hexamers were used to reverse transcribe about 0.5 to 1 ug of RNA. TCRdb reanalysed the immunoSEQ multiplex PCR reads using MiXCR and keeps one entry per CDR3 protein. Among some 200,000 distinct CDR3 sequences, roughly 95% were seen once, and the ten largest hold approximately 0.1%. Sequencing of TCR beta was carried out in blood CD8+ and CD4+ T cells. V lost 3 bases and J lost 3, with 14 bases in between. CDR3 size: 14 residues. CDR1 DFQATT and CDR2 SNEGSKA come from the germline V gene (reference sequence). The J gene is TRBJ1-1, the V gene TRBV20-1; D gene uncertain. Material for sequencing was CD4+ T cells from PBMCs. The receptor was isolated from a human donor with Susac syndrome. Written as DNA, the CDR3 is TGCAGTGCTAGCAATCTTGGGGTTTACACTGAAGCTTTCTTT. Translated, it gives CSASNLGVYTEAFF.